The clone carrying this T cell receptor (beta chain) appeared many times. Its antigen is unidentified. A universal primer site and UMIs were added as TCR cDNA was made by 5'RACE template switching. Each CDR3 protein is one row after TCRdb ran MiXCR on the 5' RACE reads. Of 100,000 to 150,000 distinct CDR3 sequences in the sample, more than 6.5% were seen once. This specimen belongs to a study of T cells after yellow fever vaccination. Study-wide findings and caveats: At 95% to 98% for CD4 and approximately 88% for CD8, most primary-vaccination clones showed up again after the booster. It was a small share of clonotypes that appeared in both CD4 and CD8 compartments. A weaker but faster secondary response was observed, peaking on day 5 versus 15.

The ends were cut back, 3 bases at V and 3 bases at J, with 15 bases in the middle. Germline-derived CDR1 and CDR2 are SGHAT and FQNNGV. The CDR3 extends over 15 amino acids. Sequencing used CD4+ T cells sorted from PBMCs, obtained approximately 11 days after the first yellow fever vaccination. This sequence joins TRBV11-2 and TRBJ2-7; D is perhaps TRBD1 or TRBD2 (5 bases each). The TCR sequence derives from a man between 18 and 29 years old who received the YFV17D yellow fever vaccine. The CDR3, as DNA: TGTGCCAGCAGCTTCGGGGAAGGGACCCACTACGAGCAGTACTTC. Translation: CASSFGEGTHYEQYF. The full variable domain, its missing parts supplied by reference TRBV11-2 and TRBJ2-7, is EAGVAQSPRYKIIEKRQSVAFWCNPISGHATLYWYQQILGQGPKLLIQFQNNGVVDDSQLPKDRFSAERLKGVDSTLKIQPAKLEDSAVYLCASSFGEGTHYEQYFGPGTRLTVT.